Here is one TCR beta chain with its context. As yet, its antigen is unknown. This specimen includes other DNA sequences encoding the same CDR3. This sample was taken from a study of shared clonotypes between healthy human individuals. General study points: When naive CD4 clonotypes were compared across a handful of donors, around 4.6% were shared. Compared with memory subsets, naive subsets generally had larger estimated richness. What rarefaction showed was incomplete sorted-subset sequencing despite large depth.

Sequencing was performed with immunoSEQ multiplex PCR; in TCRdb, only in-frame clones are kept and a portion is missing. This table holds about 2.2 million clones, 90% to 95% found once. CD45RO-negative, CCR7-selected cells formed the naive CD8 fraction, which excluded terminally differentiated effector memory CD45RA+ cells. The study enrolled healthy HIV-negative adults without recent acute infections or vaccinations as donors. The origin of this receptor is a man aged 18 to 29 in good health. Some clones in this sample may be carry-over from other donors' samples. Sequencing was done on a sample of naive CD8+ T cells from PBMCs.

The CDR3 is CASSSSGSYNEQFF. Written as DNA, the CDR3 is TGTGCCAGCAGCTCCAGCGGGAGCTACAATGAGCAGTTCTTC. The genes are TRBV7-9 and TRBJ2-1, with 8 bases aligning to TRBD2. The CDR3 covers 14 residues. From germline, CDR1 is SEHNR and CDR2 FQNEAQ (reference sequence). With 4 bases clipped from V and 3 bases from J, the junction kept 2 bases outside the gene matches.